This T cell receptor (beta chain) was retrieved from a study of T cell responses to AZD1222 COVID-19 vaccine. At the level of the study: Second doses were pooled across both intervals (about 4 or about 12 weeks). Study-level points and caveats: Baseline seropositives among AZD1222 recipients totaled only 5 to 7. Donors, mostly white British, included more females; clonal diversity was possibly underestimated. A rise in Spike-specific TCR breadth and depth followed two AZD1222 doses.

Produced via immunoSEQ multiplex PCR; TCRdb's table is partial and in-frame only. The sample includes 97,000 or so clones, over 75% seen only once; the top ten take 2.5% to 3%. With regard to this clone: The antigen remains unidentified.

The CDR3 spans 15 residues. The trim removed 3 bases at V and 5 bases at J, leaving 8 bases unmatched. The germline V gene encodes CDR1 LNHDA and CDR2 SQIVND (reference sequence). The receptor was derived from an adult in good health. Specimen: peripheral blood, collected on day 0 of AZD1222 vaccination. The chain joins TRBV19 to TRBJ1-1, with TRBD1 matching 8 bases. CDR3 sequence: CASSIYAGQGTEAFF. The CDR3, as DNA: TGTGCCAGTAGTATCTACGCTGGACAGGGAACTGAAGCTTTCTTT.